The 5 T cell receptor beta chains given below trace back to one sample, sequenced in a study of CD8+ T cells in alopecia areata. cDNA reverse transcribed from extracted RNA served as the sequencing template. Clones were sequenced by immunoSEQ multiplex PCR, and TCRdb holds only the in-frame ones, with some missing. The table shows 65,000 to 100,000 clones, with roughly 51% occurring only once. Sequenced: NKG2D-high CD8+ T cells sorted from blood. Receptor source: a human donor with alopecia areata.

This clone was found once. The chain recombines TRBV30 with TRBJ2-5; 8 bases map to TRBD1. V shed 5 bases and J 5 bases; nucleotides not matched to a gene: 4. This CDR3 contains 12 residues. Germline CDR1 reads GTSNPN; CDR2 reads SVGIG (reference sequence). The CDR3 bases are TGTGCCTGGCAGGGGGCGGGGGAGACCCAGTACTTC. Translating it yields CAWQGAGETQYF.

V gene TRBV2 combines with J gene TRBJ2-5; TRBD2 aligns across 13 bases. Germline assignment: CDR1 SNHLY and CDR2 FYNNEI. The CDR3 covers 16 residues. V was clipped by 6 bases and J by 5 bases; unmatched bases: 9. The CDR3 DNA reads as TGTGCCAGCAGCCCTGGACTAGCGGGGGCCGGGGAGACCCAGTACTTC. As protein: CASSPGLAGAGETQYF. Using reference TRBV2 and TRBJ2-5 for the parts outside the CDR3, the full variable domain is EPEVTQTPSHQVTQMGQEVILRCVPISNHLYFYWYRQILGQKVEFLVSFYNNEISEKSEIFDDQFSVERPDGSNFTLKIRSTKLEDSAMYFCASSPGLAGAGETQYFGPGTRLLVL.

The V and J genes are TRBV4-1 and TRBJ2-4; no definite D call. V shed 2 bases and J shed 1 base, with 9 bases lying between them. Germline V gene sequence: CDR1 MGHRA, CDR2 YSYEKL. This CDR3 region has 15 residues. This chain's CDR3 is CASSQSVLAKNIQYF. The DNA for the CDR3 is TGCGCCAGCAGCCAAAGCGTCCTTGCCAAAAACATTCAGTACTTC.

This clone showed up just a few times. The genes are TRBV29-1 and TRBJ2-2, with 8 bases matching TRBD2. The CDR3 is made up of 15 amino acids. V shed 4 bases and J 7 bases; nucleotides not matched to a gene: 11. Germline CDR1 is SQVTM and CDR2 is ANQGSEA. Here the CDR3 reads CSVGPGGPGGGELFF. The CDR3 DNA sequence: TGCAGCGTTGGGCCGGGAGGGCCTGGAGGCGGGGAGCTGTTTTTT.

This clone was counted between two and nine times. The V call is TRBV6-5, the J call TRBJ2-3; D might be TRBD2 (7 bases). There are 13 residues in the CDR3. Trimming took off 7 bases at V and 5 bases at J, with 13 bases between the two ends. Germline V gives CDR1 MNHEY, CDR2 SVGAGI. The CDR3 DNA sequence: TGTGCCAGCAACCCCGGGGGGCAAGATACGCAGTATTTT. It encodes CASNPGGQDTQYF.